This T cell receptor beta chain was recovered during a study of tumor-infiltrating lymphocytes in primary liver carcinoma. Between roughly 17 and 30 mg of unsorted bulk tissue served as the source from which RNA and DNA were co-extracted. The germline V gene has CDR1 LGHNA and CDR2 YSLEER. The CDR3 covers 16 residues. Trimming removed 0 bases from V and 16 bases from J, with 25 bases in between. The input was around 530 ng total RNA; TCR beta cDNA was made from it with a constant-region primer. Libraries of TCR beta came from three nested multiplex PCR rounds with slightly modified ARM-PCR. TRBV1-TRBV30 forward primers and a C-beta reverse primer were used in the first two PCR rounds, which each ran for ten to eleven cycles. MiXCR was run by TCRdb on the multiplex PCR reads, yielding one entry per CDR3 protein. The sample consists of around 29,000 distinct CDR3 sequences, around two thirds of them appearing once.

This clonotype was sampled from a woman aged 25 to 39 with primary liver carcinoma and hepatitis B virus infection. V usage is TRBV4-3 and J usage is TRBJ2-1; TRBD2 is a possible D gene (6 bases). The sample consisted of liver tumor tissue from sampling region 3. The subset is: tumor region T3, left-lateral pole. This CDR3 reads CASSQDAGSSYDGHFF. Here the CDR3 DNA reads TGCGCCAGCAGCCAAGATGCGGGAAGCTCCTACGATGGGCACTTCTTC.